This entry lists 28 T cell receptor beta chains sequenced from one sample in a study of high-grade serous ovarian cancer treatment subgroups. The tumor samples were collected prior to definitive surgery or chemotherapy. Measured with immunoSEQ multiplex PCR; TCRdb has only the in-frame clones, and not every one. This table has just over 35,000 clones, 70% to 80% appearing once. The source material was tumor tissue. These TCRs come from a human donor with high-grade serous ovarian cancer.

This clone is labeled as medium-sized. CDR3 amino acids: CASSLGWQGEAFF. The DNA of the CDR3 is TGTGCCAGCAGCTTGGGGTGGCAGGGTGAAGCTTTCTTT. The gene calls are TRBV5-5 and TRBJ1-1; D may be TRBD1 (5 bases). Trimming took 0 bases from V and 7 from J, leaving 10 bases between them. CDR1 and CDR2 (germline): SGHKS, YYEKEE (reference sequence). This CDR3 region has 13 residues.

The chain couples TRBV11-2 to TRBJ1-2, with a weak D call TRBD1 (6 bases). This CDR3 has 14 residues. Per the germline V gene, CDR1 is SGHAT and CDR2 is FQNNGV. Trimming stripped 1 base from V and 4 bases from J, with 10 bases between. The CDR3 is CASSLGGTSYGYTF. CDR3 DNA: TGTGCCAGCAGCTTAGGGGGGACAAGCTATGGCTACACCTTC.

This CDR3 reads CASSTQGQASNQPQHF. The CDR3 DNA sequence: TGTGCCAGCAGCACCCAGGGACAAGCCAGCAATCAGCCCCAGCATTTT. J is TRBJ1-5 and V is TRBV21-1; the listed D gene, TRBD1, was not tested against the DNA. TRBV21-1 is given as a pseudogene. The CDR3 loop spans 16 amino acids.

The chain has TRBV27 and TRBJ1-1, with TRBD1 as a possible D gene (6 bases). The CDR3 contains 15 residues. V was pared by 4 bases and J by 0 bases, with 12 bases between. Germline values: CDR1 MNHEY, CDR2 SMNVEV (reference sequence). The CDR3 region has the DNA TGTGCCAGCAGTTGGCAGGGGCCTATGAACACTGAAGCTTTCTTT. This codes for CASSWQGPMNTEAFF.

The chain employs TRBV5-4 and TRBJ2-3; D possibly corresponds to TRBD1 (5 bases). The CDR3 sequence is 15 residues long. Trimming took 6 bases from V and 4 from J, leaving 18 bases between them. Germline V gene sequence: CDR1 SGHNT, CDR2 YYREEE (reference sequence). The CDR3 nucleotides read TGTGCCAGCACCCGCGAGGTAGGGGCGGCAGATACGCAGTATTTT. It codes for CASTREVGAADTQYF.

J is TRBJ2-7 and V is TRBV7-2, with 7 bases fitting TRBD2. The V gene end was trimmed by 1 base and the J gene end by 4 bases; junction bases not matched to a gene: 13. The CDR3 runs to 17 residues. In germline, CDR1 is SGHTA, CDR2 FQGNSA. The CDR3 sequence: CASSLDMGLSAWYEQYF. The CDR3 bases are TGTGCCAGCAGCTTAGATATGGGACTATCGGCGTGGTACGAGCAGTACTTC.

This clone was seen once. The CDR3 reads CASSLERDTLSYNEQFF. The CDR3 coding sequence is TGTGCCAGCAGCTTAGAGAGGGATACCCTCTCCTACAATGAGCAGTTCTTC. V and J are TRBV11-3 and TRBJ2-1; weak D call: TRBD2 (5 bases). The CDR3 length is 17 residues. Trimming removed 0 bases at V and 0 bases at J, with 12 bases between. Germline V CDR1 and CDR2: SGHNT, YENEEA.

The sample holds a few counts of this clone. The gene calls are TRBV2 and TRBJ1-1, with D hard to call. Germline lookup yields CDR1 SNHLY and CDR2 FYNNEI. The CDR3 contains 13 residues. V was cut by 6 bases and J by 0 bases, with 8 bases left in between. CDR3 sequence (DNA): TGTGCCAGCAGCGGGGAAATGAACACTGAAGCTTTCTTT. It yields the protein CASSGEMNTEAFF. The variable domain in full, completed from reference TRBV2 and TRBJ1-1, reads EPEVTQTPSHQVTQMGQEVILRCVPISNHLYFYWYRQILGQKVEFLVSFYNNEISEKSEIFDDQFSVERPDGSNFTLKIRSTKLEDSAMYFCASSGEMNTEAFFGQGTRLTVV.

CDR3 protein: CASSTLAGEAYNEQFF. CDR3 nucleotides: TGTGCCAGCAGCACCCTAGCGGGAGAGGCCTACAATGAGCAGTTCTTC. This sequence joins TRBV7-2 and TRBJ2-1; TRBD2 matches at 10 bases. J was trimmed by 2 bases and V by 5 bases; bases with no gene match: 6. Germline V CDR1 and CDR2: SGHTA, FQGNSA. The CDR3 totals 16 residues.

The genes are TRBV9 and TRBJ2-5, with 8 bases fitting TRBD2. In germline, CDR1 is SGDLS, CDR2 YYNGEE. The V segment lost 1 base and the J segment 3 bases; nucleotides outside the gene matches: 8. This CDR3 spans 16 amino acids. The CDR3 DNA is TGTGCCAGCAGCGTATCTCCCGCAGCGGGAGAAGAGACCCAGTACTTC. This translates into CASSVSPAAGEETQYF.

This clone was counted once. Here the CDR3 reads CASRQNPLETQYF. The CDR3 DNA reads as TGCGCCAGCAGACAAAACCCCCTGGAGACCCAGTACTTC. The chain combines TRBV5-1 with TRBJ2-5; D gene unclear. Germline CDR1 reads SGHRS; CDR2 reads YFSETQ. V was pared by 5 bases and J by 5 bases, with 13 bases between. The CDR3 consists of 13 residues.

The chain links TRBV5-1 to TRBJ2-7, with D perhaps given as TRBD1 or TRBD2 (5 bases each). Trimming took 5 bases from V and 5 from J, leaving 20 bases between them. The length of the CDR3 is 15 residues. CDR1 and CDR2 (germline): SGHRS, YFSETQ. The DNA for the CDR3 is TGCGCCAGCAGGGGGGTGGGGCTAGCCGGTAACGAGCAGTACTTC. It specifies CASRGVGLAGNEQYF. Filled out from reference TRBV5-1 and TRBJ2-7, the complete variable domain reads KAGVTQTPRYLIKTRGQQVTLSCSPISGHRSVSWYQQTPGQGLQFLFEYFSETQRNKGNFPGRFSGRQFSNSRSEMNVSTLELGDSALYLCASRGVGLAGNEQYFGPGTRLTVT.

V is TRBV7-9 and J is TRBJ1-2, with D possibly matching TRBD1 (5 bases). Germline V gives CDR1 SEHNR, CDR2 FQNEAQ (reference sequence). CDR3 length: 16 residues. V was shortened by 2 bases and J by 5 bases, with 18 bases between the two germline ends. In nucleotides, the CDR3 is TGTGCCAGCAGCTTAATCACGGAGGGGATTCGGTATGGCTACACCTTC. Its protein product is CASSLITEGIRYGYTF.

This sequence joins TRBV19 and TRBJ1-5; D uncertain. The germline gives CDR1 LNHDA, CDR2 SQIVND (reference sequence). There are 13 residues in the CDR3. The V end was cut by 7 bases, the J end by 0 bases, with 7 bases between. The CDR3 nucleotides are TGTGCCAGTAAGGACTATAGCAATCAGCCCCAGCATTTT. The encoded protein is CASKDYSNQPQHF.

The chain is built from TRBV10-3 and TRBJ2-7; D perhaps matches TRBD1 (6 bases). The germline gives CDR1 ENHRY, CDR2 SYGVKD. Between the trimmed V and J ends, which lost 2 bases and 7 bases, there was a span of 18 bases. This CDR3 spans 15 amino acids. The CDR3 loop is CAISEKTGRYGEQYF. As DNA, the CDR3 is TGTGCCATCAGTGAGAAAACAGGGCGATATGGGGAGCAGTACTTC.

The V and J genes are TRBV4-2 and TRBJ2-2, with a possible D match to TRBD2 (5 bases). The germline V and J ends were trimmed by 7 bases and 3 bases, with 27 bases remaining between them. This CDR3 is built from 19 residues. CDR1 LGHNA and CDR2 YNFKEQ come from the germline V gene. CDR3 sequence reads: CASTPSTLQSADYTGELFF. The CDR3 DNA follows: TGTGCCAGCACCCCCTCAACTCTACAGTCCGCGGACTACACCGGGGAGCTGTTTTTT.

The chain joins TRBV15 to TRBJ1-1, with a weak D call TRBD1 (5 bases). Looked up from germline, CDR1 is LNHNV and CDR2 is YYDKDF (reference sequence). The CDR3 has 15 amino acids. The ends were cut back, 5 bases at V and 0 bases at J, with 13 bases in the middle. The CDR3: CATSLPGGVNTEAFF. CDR3 nucleotide sequence: TGTGCCACCAGCCTCCCGGGAGGGGTGAACACTGAAGCTTTCTTT.

This clone was seen once. The J gene is TRBJ1-6, the V gene TRBV4-1, with 10 bases matching TRBD1. The J segment lost 9 bases and the V segment lost 3 bases, leaving 8 bases of the junction unmatched. This CDR3 comprises 16 residues. Germline CDR1 MGHRA, CDR2 YSYEKL. CDR3 sequence (DNA): TGCGCCAGCAGCCAGAAGGGCGGGACAGGGGTTTCACCCCTCCACTTT. Its translation: CASSQKGGTGVSPLHF.

The V gene is TRBV28, the J gene TRBJ2-5; the match to TRBD1 covers 12 bases. V trimming: 4 bases; J trimming: 5 bases; junction bases outside the gene matches: 11. The germline CDR1 and CDR2 sequences are MDHEN and SYDVKM. This CDR3 contains 17 residues. This CDR3 reads CASSSPGTGGLWETQYF. CDR3 bases: TGTGCCAGCAGTTCCCCCGGGACAGGGGGCCTTTGGGAGACCCAGTACTTC.

The chain employs TRBV4-2 and TRBJ2-1, with 8 bases fitting TRBD2. The CDR3 consists of 16 residues. CDR1 and CDR2 (germline): LGHNA, YNFKEQ. J was trimmed by 0 bases and V by 3 bases; bases with no gene match: 4. DNA of the CDR3: TGTGCCAGCAGCCAGGGGAGCGGGAGCTCCTACAATGAGCAGTTCTTC. Amino acid sequence: CASSQGSGSSYNEQFF.

Here the CDR3 DNA reads TGTGCCAGCAGCGCTAGCGGGACCGGGGAGCTGTTTTTT. Its translation: CASSASGTGELFF. The gene calls are TRBV7-8 and TRBJ2-2; 8 bases align to TRBD2. CDR3 size: 13 residues. V was clipped by 5 bases and J by 5 bases; unmatched bases: 1. Germline CDR1 reads SGHVS; CDR2 reads FQNEAQ.

The chain combines TRBV6-1 with TRBJ1-2; 9 bases fit TRBD1. J lost 8 bases, V lost 3 bases, and 7 bases had no gene match. Per the germline V gene, CDR1 is MNHNS and CDR2 is SASEGT. This CDR3 has 14 residues. The CDR3 bases are TGTGCCAGCAGTGACCTGACAGGGGGTGAGGGCTACACCTTC. Translated: CASSDLTGGEGYTF.

The rearrangement uses TRBV7-9 and TRBJ2-5, with TRBD1 matching over 7 bases. J lost 4 bases, V lost 5 bases, and 4 bases had no gene match. Germline V gives CDR1 SEHNR, CDR2 FQNEAQ (reference sequence). This CDR3 contains 13 residues. The CDR3 is CASSTGEGETQYF. The CDR3 nucleotides read TGTGCCAGCAGCACAGGGGAAGGAGAGACCCAGTACTTC.

J is TRBJ1-2 and V is TRBV27; D is unresolved. Per the germline V gene, CDR1 is MNHEY and CDR2 is SMNVEV (reference sequence). V was shortened by 5 bases and J by 5 bases, with 21 bases between the two germline ends. The CDR3 extends over 16 amino acids. The CDR3 DNA is TGTGCCAGCAGTCAGACCCCGGGAGCAGGCCTTTATGGCTACACCTTC. It specifies CASSQTPGAGLYGYTF.

This clone was counted a single time. The gene calls are TRBV15 and TRBJ1-2; possible D gene TRBD1, 5 bases. Trimming removed 3 bases at V and 9 bases at J, with 20 bases between. The CDR3 sequence is 15 residues long. Germline V gene sequence: CDR1 LNHNV, CDR2 YYDKDF (reference sequence). As DNA, the CDR3 is TGTGCCACCAGCAGTCCTTGGGTCTCGGGGCTGCGCTACACCTTC. Its protein is CATSSPWVSGLRYTF.

The V call is TRBV9, the J call TRBJ1-4; D remains ambiguous. CDR1 SGDLS and CDR2 YYNGEE come from the germline V gene. The CDR3 runs to 15 residues. Trimming pared 0 bases from V and 6 bases from J, leaving 12 bases between. CDR3 DNA: TGTGCCAGCAGCGTAGGAAGTTTAGGAGATGAAAAACTGTTTTTT. This sequence encodes CASSVGSLGDEKLFF.

This clone was counted between two and nine times. The V gene is TRBV7-9, the J gene TRBJ2-2; D is unresolved. V lost 7 bases to trimming and J lost 6 bases, with 9 bases between them. This CDR3 is built from 12 residues. Germline V gene sequence: CDR1 SEHNR, CDR2 FQNEAQ (reference sequence). Here the CDR3 reads CASTDVAGELFF. The CDR3 DNA sequence: TGTGCCAGCACGGACGTCGCCGGGGAGCTGTTTTTT.

The V and J genes are TRBV18 and TRBJ2-3; 8 positions agree with TRBD1. This CDR3 comprises 15 residues. J gave up 5 bases and V 2 bases, and 6 bases lay outside the gene matches. CDR1 and CDR2 from the germline V gene are KGHSH and LQKENI. The CDR3 nucleotides are TGTGCCAGCTCACCAGAGGACAGGGACGGAGATACGCAGTATTTT. It encodes CASSPEDRDGDTQYF.